The 25 T cell receptor beta chains given below trace back to one sample, sequenced in a study of blood T cell repertoires in COVID-19. Repertoires were generated with immunoSEQ multiplex PCR, while TCRdb's copy carries only in-frame clones and drops some. Among 95,000 to 150,000 clones, 80% to 90% were seen once, and the ten largest hold under 30%. Sequencing used peripheral blood. The receptors were sampled from a woman aged 65 to 85 with acute or convalescent COVID-19.

The chain recombines TRBV7-3 with TRBJ2-1; 9 bases match TRBD1. V lost 6 bases and J lost 9; bases outside the gene matches: 12. Germline V gene sequence: CDR1 SGHTA, CDR2 FQGTGA. The CDR3 consists of 15 residues. The CDR3 loop is CASSTGTGNQGEQFF. CDR3 DNA sequence: TGTGCCAGCAGTACAGGGACAGGGAATCAGGGTGAGCAGTTCTTC.

The CDR3 DNA reads TGTGCCAGCACTAGGGGCGGGGAGCTGTTTTTT. Protein product: CASTRGGELFF. The chain couples TRBV11-2 to TRBJ2-2; weak D call: TRBD1 (5 bases). CDR3 length equals 11 residues. Germline assignment: CDR1 SGHAT and CDR2 FQNNGV. V lost 7 bases to trimming and J lost 7 bases, with 7 bases between them.

The chain recombines TRBV28 with TRBJ1-2; D is undetermined. The CDR3 has 12 residues. The germline V gene has CDR1 MDHEN and CDR2 SYDVKM. V was shortened by 3 bases and J by 4 bases, with 6 bases between the two germline ends. The CDR3 DNA sequence: TGTGCCAGCAGTTTTCAGTTCTATGGCTACACCTTC. Translated, it gives CASSFQFYGYTF.

This chain joins TRBV29-1 and TRBJ1-6, with TRBD1 matching 7 bases. The CDR3 has 14 amino acids. Germline V gene lookup returns CDR1 SQVTM and CDR2 ANQGSEA. V shed 6 bases and J 8 bases; nucleotides not matched to a gene: 10. The CDR3 nucleotides are TGCAGCGTGGCCGGGACAGCCTTGGATTCACCCCTCCACTTT. Translating it yields CSVAGTALDSPLHF.

The chain has TRBV19 and TRBJ1-1, with 7 bases matching TRBD1. Per germline, CDR1 LNHDA and CDR2 SQIVND (reference sequence). Trimming removed 3 bases from V and 2 bases from J; junction bases left unmatched: 3. The CDR3 totals 14 residues. The DNA for the CDR3 is TGTGCCAGTAGTATCCGGACAGGAAACACTGAAGCTTTCTTT. This translates into CASSIRTGNTEAFF. The full variable domain, with the rest looked up from reference TRBV19 and TRBJ1-1, is DGGITQSPKYLFRKEGQNVTLSCEQNLNHDAMYWYRQDPGQGLRLIYYSQIVNDFQKGDIAEGYSVSREKKESFPLTVTSAQKNPTAFYLCASSIRTGNTEAFFGQGTRLTVV.

This clone was observed once. This chain links TRBV5-4 with TRBJ1-1, with 8 positions matching TRBD1. Germline V gives CDR1 SGHNT, CDR2 YYREEE (reference sequence). V dropped 4 bases and J dropped 2; count of bases not matched to a gene: 7. This CDR3 is built from 15 residues. CDR3 in DNA: TGTGCCAGCAGCCGGCGGGACAGGATAAACACTGAAGCTTTCTTT. This sequence encodes CASSRRDRINTEAFF.

The chain has TRBV2 and TRBJ2-1; 11 positions agree with TRBD1. Germline lookup yields CDR1 SNHLY and CDR2 FYNNEI. J was trimmed by 6 bases and V by 10 bases; bases with no gene match: 11. CDR3 length: 15 amino acids. The DNA for the CDR3 is TGTGCCAACCCACCGGGAGGGACAGGGGGCAATGAGCAGTTCTTC. Protein sequence: CANPPGGTGGNEQFF.

V and J are TRBV6-2 or TRBV6-3 and TRBJ2-6; D remains ambiguous. The germline V gene encodes CDR1 MNHEY and CDR2 SVGEGT. This CDR3 has 15 residues. V was pared by 4 bases and J by 2 bases, with 9 bases between. The chain's CDR3 is CASSWASTGANVLTF. The CDR3 bases are TGTGCCAGCAGTTGGGCTTCCACTGGGGCCAACGTCCTGACTTTC.

The chain employs TRBV28 and TRBJ1-1; 7 bases line up with TRBD1. This CDR3 has 13 residues. Germline values: CDR1 MDHEN, CDR2 SYDVKM. Trimming cost V 7 bases and J 6 bases; bases outside gene matches: 8. Here the CDR3 reads CASIQDRVSEAFF. For the CDR3, the DNA is TGTGCCAGCATCCAAGACAGGGTTTCTGAAGCTTTCTTT.

The chain couples TRBV7-9 to TRBJ1-1; 7 nucleotides line up with TRBD1. Trimming took 5 bases from V and 1 from J; bases not matched to a gene: 4. CDR1 and CDR2 (germline): SEHNR, FQNEAQ (reference sequence). The length of the CDR3 is 14 residues. CDR3 region: CASSPRTGNTEAFF. In nucleotides, the CDR3 is TGTGCCAGCAGCCCGAGGACAGGGAACACTGAAGCTTTCTTT.

The chain carries TRBV15 and TRBJ1-2; D is unclear. CDR3 length equals 15 residues. V lost 0 bases and J 4 bases, leaving 12 bases between the germline ends. From germline, CDR1 is LNHNV and CDR2 YYDKDF (reference sequence). The CDR3 loop reads CATSRDQADIYGYTF. The CDR3 region has the DNA TGTGCCACCAGCAGAGATCAGGCAGACATCTATGGCTACACCTTC.

V gene TRBV19 combines with J gene TRBJ2-7; the match to TRBD1 covers 8 bases. CDR3 length equals 14 residues. CDR1 is LNHDA and CDR2 is SQIVND in the germline V gene (reference sequence). The J segment lost 3 bases and the V segment lost 7 bases, leaving 8 bases of the junction unmatched. CDR3 sequence: CASTSTGDFYEQYF. CDR3 in DNA: TGTGCCAGTACATCGACAGGGGATTTCTACGAGCAGTACTTC.

The chain links TRBV6-5 to TRBJ2-7; unclear D gene. The CDR3 is 12 amino acids. The V gene lost 2 bases and the J gene lost 5 bases, with 7 bases spanning the gap. CDR1 and CDR2 (germline): MNHEY, SVGAGI. DNA for the CDR3: TGTGCCAGCAGTTACCTAGGTAACGAGCAGTACTTC. It translates to CASSYLGNEQYF.

The chain employs TRBV28 and TRBJ1-2; the match to TRBD1 covers 7 bases. The trim removed 6 bases at V and 10 bases at J, leaving 11 bases unmatched. Per the germline V gene, CDR1 is MDHEN and CDR2 is SYDVKM. The CDR3 has 13 residues. Here the CDR3 DNA reads TGTGCCAGCAGCTTGACAGGGAGGAGTGACTACACCTTC. Amino acid sequence: CASSLTGRSDYTF.

This clone was counted between two and nine times. This chain uses TRBV2 with TRBJ1-4; the match to TRBD1 covers 10 bases. Trimming at V came to 3 bases and at J to 6 bases, leaving 1 base not matched to a gene. Germline lookup yields CDR1 SNHLY and CDR2 FYNNEI. CDR3 length: 14 residues. CDR3 residues: CASSDGTGDEKLFF. The CDR3 DNA reads TGTGCCAGCAGTGACGGGACAGGGGATGAAAAACTGTTTTTT.

This chain uses TRBV12-3 or TRBV12-4 with TRBJ2-7; TRBD1 matches at 8 bases. CDR3 length equals 11 residues. Written as DNA, the CDR3 is TGTTGTAGTGGGACAGGCTACGAGCAGTACTTC. Its translation is CCSGTGYEQYF.

Only one count was recorded for this clone. This chain uses TRBV5-1 with TRBJ2-7; tentatively, D is TRBD2 (6 bases). Germline V CDR1 and CDR2: SGHRS, YFSETQ. The CDR3 runs 14 residues. Between the trimmed V and J ends, which lost 3 bases and 2 bases, there was a span of 12 bases. CDR3 sequence (DNA): TGCGCCAGCAGCTCGAGCGGGCTGACCTACGAGCAGTACTTC. This encodes CASSSSGLTYEQYF.

This clone occurred once. The chain links TRBV7-2 to TRBJ2-7; TRBD1 is a possible D gene (6 bases). This CDR3 region has 13 residues. CDR1 is SGHTA and CDR2 is FQGNSA in the germline V gene. The V end lost 3 bases, the J end lost 2 bases, and 8 bases lay between the germline ends. CDR3 sequence reads: CASSFNRAYEQYF. In DNA form, the CDR3 reads TGTGCCAGCAGCTTTAACAGGGCCTACGAGCAGTACTTC.

V usage is TRBV7-3 and J usage is TRBJ1-6, with 10 nucleotides matching TRBD1. The length of the CDR3 is 15 residues. Germline trimming cut 5 bases from V and 6 bases from J; bases unmatched to any gene: 4. CDR1 is SGHTA, CDR2 FQGTGA, per germline. In nucleotides, the CDR3 is TGTGCCAGCAGCCAAGGGACAGGGGCTAATTCACCCCTCCACTTT. It encodes CASSQGTGANSPLHF. The full variable domain, in which reference TRBV7-3 and TRBJ1-6 provide the parts outside the CDR3, is GAGVSQTPSNKVTEKGKYVELRCDPISGHTALYWYRQSLGQGPEFLIYFQGTGAADDSGLPNDRFFAVRPEGSVSTLKIQRTERGDSAVYLCASSQGTGANSPLHFGNGTRLTVT.

The chain couples TRBV15 to TRBJ1-5, with a weak D call TRBD1 (6 bases). This CDR3 region has 15 residues. Looked up from germline, CDR1 is LNHNV and CDR2 is YYDKDF (reference sequence). Trimming stripped 1 base from V and 4 bases from J, with 11 bases between. As DNA, the CDR3 is TGTGCCACCAGCAGAGGACAGGCGATTAATCAGCCCCAGCATTTT. Amino acids: CATSRGQAINQPQHF.

The V call is TRBV6-5, the J call TRBJ1-1; 12 bases are shared with TRBD1. CDR1 is MNHEY, CDR2 SVGAGI, per germline. This CDR3 spans 14 amino acids. The V segment lost 8 bases and the J segment 4 bases; nucleotides outside the gene matches: 5. CDR3 sequence: CASVRDRGLTEAFF. In DNA form, the CDR3 reads TGTGCCAGCGTCCGGGACAGGGGGCTCACTGAAGCTTTCTTT.

The chain couples TRBV3-1 (or the pseudogene TRBV3-2) to TRBJ2-1; D ambiguous. The CDR3 length is 17 residues. Trimming stripped 0 bases from V and 5 bases from J, with 17 bases between. The V gene's germline CDR1 is LGHDT and CDR2 YNNKEL (reference sequence). DNA of the CDR3: TGTGCCAGCAGCCAAGATCGTGGGCTACCCAAAGACAATGAGCAGTTCTTC. It yields the protein CASSQDRGLPKDNEQFF.

The chain employs TRBV19 and TRBJ2-1, with D possibly matching TRBD2 (6 bases). Germline lookup yields CDR1 LNHDA and CDR2 SQIVND (reference sequence). The CDR3 is 11 residues long. The CDR3 bases are TGTGGGTCTAGCGTCTGGAATGAGCAGTTCTTC. It is translated as CGSSVWNEQFF.

This clone was seen once. The chain links TRBV10-3 to TRBJ2-5; weak D call: TRBD2 (6 bases). The germline gives CDR1 ENHRY, CDR2 SYGVKD. CDR3 length: 17 residues. Between the trimmed V and J ends, which lost 0 bases and 2 bases, there was a span of 16 bases. The DNA of the CDR3 is TGTGCCATCAGTGAGTCGAGCGCTCGGAGCGGGCAAGAGACCCAGTACTTC. Translating gives CAISESSARSGQETQYF.

V and J are TRBV5-1 and TRBJ2-3; TRBD2 might be the D (5 bases). The CDR3 totals 15 residues. The V gene's germline CDR1 is SGHRS and CDR2 YFSETQ. The V and J ends lost 6 bases and 0 bases respectively, with 14 bases between them. CDR3 DNA: TGCGCCAGCACCCCCCCAGGACTTAGCACAGATACGCAGTATTTT. It specifies CASTPPGLSTDTQYF.